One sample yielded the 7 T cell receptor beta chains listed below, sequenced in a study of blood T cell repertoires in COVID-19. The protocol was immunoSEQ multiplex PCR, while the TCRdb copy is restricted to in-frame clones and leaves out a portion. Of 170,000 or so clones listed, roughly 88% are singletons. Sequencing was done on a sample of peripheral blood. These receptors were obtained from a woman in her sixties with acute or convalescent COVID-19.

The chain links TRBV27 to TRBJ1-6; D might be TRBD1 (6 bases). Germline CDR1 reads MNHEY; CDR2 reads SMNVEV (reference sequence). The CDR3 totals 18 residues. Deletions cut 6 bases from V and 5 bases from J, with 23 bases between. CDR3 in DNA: TGTGCCAGCAGCCCCATTATTCTGATGGGGGCCCATAATTCACCCCTCCACTTT. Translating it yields CASSPIILMGAHNSPLHF.

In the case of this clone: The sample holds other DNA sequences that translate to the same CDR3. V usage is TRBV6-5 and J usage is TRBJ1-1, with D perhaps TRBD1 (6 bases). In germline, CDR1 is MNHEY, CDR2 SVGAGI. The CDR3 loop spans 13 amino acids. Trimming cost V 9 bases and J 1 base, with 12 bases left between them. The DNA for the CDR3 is TGTGCCAGTACGCCGGGACAGAACACTGAAGCTTTCTTT. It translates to CASTPGQNTEAFF.

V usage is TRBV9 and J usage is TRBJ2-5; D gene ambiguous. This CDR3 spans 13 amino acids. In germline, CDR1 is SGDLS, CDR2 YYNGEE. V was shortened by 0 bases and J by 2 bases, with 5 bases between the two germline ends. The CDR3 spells CASSVGTQETQYF. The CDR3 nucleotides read TGTGCCAGCAGCGTAGGTACACAAGAGACCCAGTACTTC.

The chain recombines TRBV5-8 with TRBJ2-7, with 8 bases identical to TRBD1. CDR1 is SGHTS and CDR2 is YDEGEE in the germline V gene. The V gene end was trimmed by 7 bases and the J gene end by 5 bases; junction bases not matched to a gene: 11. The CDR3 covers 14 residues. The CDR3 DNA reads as TGTGCCAGCGGACAGGGCTACAGATTCGACGAGCAGTACTTC. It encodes CASGQGYRFDEQYF.

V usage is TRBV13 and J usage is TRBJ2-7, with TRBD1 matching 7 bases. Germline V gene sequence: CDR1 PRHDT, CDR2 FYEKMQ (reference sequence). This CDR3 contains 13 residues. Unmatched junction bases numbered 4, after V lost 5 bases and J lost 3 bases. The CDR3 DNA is TGTGCCAGCAGCCCAACAGGGGTCTACGAGCAGTACTTC. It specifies CASSPTGVYEQYF.

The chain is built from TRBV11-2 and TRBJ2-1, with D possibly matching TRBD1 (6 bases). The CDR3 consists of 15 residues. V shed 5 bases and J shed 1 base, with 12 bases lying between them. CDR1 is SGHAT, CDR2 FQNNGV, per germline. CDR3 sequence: CASSAHRDSYNEQFF. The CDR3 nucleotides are TGTGCCAGCAGCGCCCACAGGGATTCCTACAATGAGCAGTTCTTC.

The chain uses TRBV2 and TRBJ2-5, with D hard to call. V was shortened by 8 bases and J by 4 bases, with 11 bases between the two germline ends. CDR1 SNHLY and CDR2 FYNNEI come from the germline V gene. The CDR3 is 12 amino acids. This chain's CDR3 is CASGEVGETQYF. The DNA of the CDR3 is TGTGCCAGCGGAGAGGTAGGAGAGACCCAGTACTTC.